These 26 T cell receptor beta chains share one sample of origin, sequenced in a study of blood T cell repertoires in COVID-19. Here immunoSEQ multiplex PCR was the method, and the copy in TCRdb shows in-frame clones only, minus some. The sample gives about 230,000 clones, nearly 90% of which show up once; 9.5% to 14% is in the top ten. What was sequenced was PBMCs or T cells enriched from blood (not recorded which). The receptors shown here come from a man aged 25 to 40 who had recovered from COVID-19.

The chain links TRBV24-1 to TRBJ1-1, with 7 nucleotides matching TRBD1. CDR3 length: 19 residues. The junction had 14 bases not matched to a gene; V was cut back by 1 base and J by 1 base. Per the germline V gene, CDR1 is KGHDR and CDR2 is SFDVKD. Here the CDR3 DNA reads TGTGCCACCAGTGATTTCGGGTGGGTATTCGACAGGGCGAACACTGAAGCTTTCTTT. Translation gives CATSDFGWVFDRANTEAFF.

The chain combines TRBV2 with TRBJ1-5; perhaps TRBD1 as D (6 bases). CDR1 SNHLY and CDR2 FYNNEI come from the germline V gene. This CDR3 is built from 13 residues. Trimming took 7 bases from V and 6 from J, leaving 13 bases between them. Written as DNA, the CDR3 is TGTGCCAGCACACAGGGAGTCTCTCAGCCCCAGCATTTT. The encoded protein is CASTQGVSQPQHF.

The chain couples TRBV7-3 to TRBJ2-3, with D tentatively TRBD2 (5 bases). The germline V gene has CDR1 SGHTA and CDR2 FQGTGA. Deletions cut 5 bases from V and 4 bases from J, with 13 bases between. The CDR3 loop spans 14 amino acids. The CDR3: CASSMAGGADTQYF. The CDR3 region has the DNA TGTGCCAGCAGCATGGCGGGTGGCGCAGATACGCAGTATTTT. Drawing the rest from reference TRBV7-3 and TRBJ2-3, the complete variable domain is GAGVSQTPSNKVTEKGKYVELRCDPISGHTALYWYRQSLGQGPEFLIYFQGTGAADDSGLPNDRFFAVRPEGSVSTLKIQRTERGDSAVYLCASSMAGGADTQYFGPGTRLTVL.

This clone was seen once. The V gene is TRBV11-2, the J gene TRBJ2-1; 11 bases align to TRBD2. Germline V gene lookup returns CDR1 SGHAT and CDR2 FQNNGV. This CDR3 has 15 amino acids. V lost 4 bases and J lost 6; bases outside the gene matches: 5. The CDR3 DNA reads as TGTGCCAGCAGCTCACTAGCGGGAGTGGGCAATGAGCAGTTCTTC. The encoded protein is CASSSLAGVGNEQFF.

The genes are TRBV12-3 or TRBV12-4 and TRBJ2-7, with 8 bases matching TRBD1. The trim removed 6 bases at V and 8 bases at J, leaving 6 bases unmatched. The length of the CDR3 is 12 residues. CDR3 sequence (DNA): TGTGCCAGCAGGTCGGACAGGGTTAAGCAGTACTTC. This encodes CASRSDRVKQYF.

This chain uses TRBV4-2 with TRBJ1-2; tentative D call: TRBD1 (5 bases). This CDR3 region has 14 residues. The germline CDR1 and CDR2 sequences are LGHNA and YNFKEQ. The germline V and J ends were trimmed by 5 bases and 2 bases, with 12 bases remaining between them. Here the CDR3 DNA reads TGTGCCAGCAGCGGGACTGCCGAGAACTATGGCTACACCTTC. Translation gives CASSGTAENYGYTF.

The chain combines TRBV15 with TRBJ1-1; TRBD1 is a possible D gene (5 bases). V lost 5 bases, J lost 6 bases, and 13 bases lay in between. Germline CDR1 LNHNV, CDR2 YYDKDF (reference sequence). This CDR3 contains 13 residues. CDR3 amino acids: CATSPRIGAEAFF. The CDR3 DNA reads TGTGCCACCAGCCCCCGTATAGGGGCTGAAGCTTTCTTT.

CDR3 amino acids: CASSYVEMHATNEKLFF. The CDR3 coding sequence is TGTGCCAGCAGTTACGTGGAGATGCATGCAACTAATGAAAAACTGTTTTTT. The chain recombines TRBV6-2 or TRBV6-3 with TRBJ1-4, with unresolved D. The CDR3 contains 17 residues. V was trimmed by 2 bases and J by 0 bases, leaving 13 bases between them. CDR1 MNHEY and CDR2 SVGEGT come from the germline V gene.

This chain connects TRBV2 to TRBJ1-6; maybe TRBD1 (5 bases). This CDR3 has 14 amino acids. Germline loops: CDR1 SNHLY, CDR2 FYNNEI. The V and J ends lost 6 bases and 6 bases respectively, with 12 bases between them. The CDR3 protein is CASRGDSSNSPLHF. Written as DNA, the CDR3 is TGTGCCAGCAGGGGGGACTCCAGTAATTCACCCCTCCACTTT.

The chain links TRBV24-1 to TRBJ2-2; the match to TRBD2 covers 7 bases. The V segment lost 9 bases and the J segment 5 bases; nucleotides outside the gene matches: 11. The germline V gene encodes CDR1 KGHDR and CDR2 SFDVKD. This CDR3 comprises 15 residues. Written as DNA, the CDR3 is TGTGCCACCGCGGTGAGCGGGACGGGGACCGGGGAGCTGTTTTTT. This sequence encodes CATAVSGTGTGELFF.

This sequence joins TRBV24-1 and TRBJ2-2, with 10 bases lining up with TRBD2. From germline, CDR1 is KGHDR and CDR2 SFDVKD. The junction had 6 bases not matched to a gene; V was cut back by 8 bases and J by 1 base. CDR3 length: 16 amino acids. The CDR3 DNA is TGTGCCACCACCGAAAGCGGGGGGGGGAACACCGGGGAGCTGTTTTTT. Its protein product is CATTESGGGNTGELFF.

This chain joins TRBV10-1 and TRBJ2-3; perhaps TRBD2 as D (6 bases). Germline CDR1 is WNHNN and CDR2 is SYGVQD (reference sequence). Trimming took 3 bases from V and 0 from J, leaving 7 bases between them. The CDR3 is 14 residues long. The CDR3 here is CASSDGRSTDTQYF. The DNA for the CDR3 is TGCGCCAGCAGTGACGGGAGAAGCACAGATACGCAGTATTTT.

The chain links TRBV7-2 to TRBJ1-2, with D unclear. The germline gives CDR1 SGHTA, CDR2 FQGNSA. This CDR3 is built from 15 residues. V was cut by 1 base and J by 1 base, with 10 bases left in between. In DNA, the CDR3 is TGTGCCAGCAGCTTAGTTGGAGGGAATAACTATGGCTACACCTTC. Translation gives CASSLVGGNNYGYTF.

This chain joins TRBV7-2 and TRBJ2-7; the match to TRBD2 covers 8 bases. CDR1 SGHTA and CDR2 FQGNSA come from the germline V gene. The CDR3 contains 14 residues. Trimming at V came to 3 bases and at J to 5 bases, leaving 6 bases not matched to a gene. As DNA, the CDR3 is TGTGCCAGCAGCTTCAGCGGGAGTTTAAACGAGCAGTACTTC. As protein: CASSFSGSLNEQYF.

The J gene is TRBJ2-1, the V gene TRBV15; 10 bases map to TRBD2. The germline V gene has CDR1 LNHNV and CDR2 YYDKDF (reference sequence). The CDR3 has 18 residues. V lost 1 base, J lost 1 base, and 7 bases stayed unmatched. DNA for the CDR3: TGTGCCACCAGCAGAGCTAGAGCTAGCGGGAGTTCCTACAATGAGCAGTTCTTC. It translates to CATSRARASGSSYNEQFF.

The gene calls are TRBV6-5 and TRBJ2-2; 7 bases align to TRBD1. Germline-derived CDR1 and CDR2 are MNHEY and SVGAGI. With V trimmed by 7 bases and J by 3 bases, 5 bases remained unmatched. The CDR3 is made up of 14 amino acids. The DNA for the CDR3 is TGTGCCAGCATCGAGGGGGCTTACACCGGGGAGCTGTTTTTT. Amino acid sequence: CASIEGAYTGELFF.

In this sample, this clone turned up once. The chain links TRBV11-2 to TRBJ1-2, with TRBD1 identical over 11 bases. CDR1 SGHAT and CDR2 FQNNGV come from the germline V gene. V lost 8 bases, J lost 5 bases, and 7 bases stayed unmatched. The CDR3 is 14 residues long. The DNA for the CDR3 is TGTGCCAGCCGCACCGGGACAGGGGGGTATGGCTACACCTTC. Residues: CASRTGTGGYGYTF.

This clone has only one observation. This chain joins TRBV6-5 and TRBJ1-6, with 7 nucleotides matching TRBD1. The V segment lost 4 bases and the J segment 5 bases; nucleotides outside the gene matches: 5. The CDR3 spans 15 residues. Germline V CDR1 and CDR2: MNHEY, SVGAGI. The CDR3 coding sequence is TGTGCCAGCAGTTCCCGGGACAGCCATAATTCACCCCTCCACTTT. Residues: CASSSRDSHNSPLHF.

The chain is built from TRBV7-2 and TRBJ2-1; a weak D match, TRBD2 (5 bases). Germline CDR1 SGHTA, CDR2 FQGNSA. The length of the CDR3 is 15 residues. V shed 1 base and J shed 1 base, with 8 bases lying between them. CDR3 sequence: CASSLERVSYNEQFF. CDR3 in DNA: TGTGCCAGCAGCTTAGAGAGGGTGTCCTACAATGAGCAGTTCTTC.

The rearrangement links TRBV28 to TRBJ2-3, with 8 bases that match TRBD2. This CDR3 spans 16 amino acids. Germline V CDR1 and CDR2: MDHEN, SYDVKM. J was trimmed by 1 base and V by 9 bases; bases with no gene match: 12. This chain's CDR3 is CASSPSGRGGTDTQYF. The CDR3 coding sequence is TGTGCCAGTTCCCCAAGCGGGAGAGGAGGCACAGATACGCAGTATTTT.

The V call is TRBV7-9, the J call TRBJ1-1; 9 bases are a match to TRBD1. The V segment lost 5 bases and the J segment 9 bases; nucleotides outside the gene matches: 7. The germline gives CDR1 SEHNR, CDR2 FQNEAQ (reference sequence). The CDR3 runs to 13 residues. CDR3 nucleotide sequence: TGTGCCAGCAGCCCCCGGACAGGGGAGAAAGCTTTCTTT. It encodes CASSPRTGEKAFF.

V is TRBV28 and J is TRBJ1-2; the D is unclear. Germline V CDR1 and CDR2: MDHEN, SYDVKM. CDR3 size: 14 residues. V was pared by 4 bases and J by 4 bases, with 13 bases between. DNA for the CDR3: TGTGCCAGCAGTTCCTATCGCTTCCCCTATGGCTACACCTTC. This codes for CASSSYRFPYGYTF.

Concerning this clone itself: Other DNA sequences in this sample translate to the same CDR3. The chain recombines TRBV7-9 with TRBJ2-3; D possibly corresponds to TRBD2 (5 bases). Germline CDR1 is SEHNR and CDR2 is FQNEAQ (reference sequence). V was cut by 2 bases and J by 1 base, with 7 bases left in between. CDR3 length equals 14 residues. CDR3 amino acids: CASSLFSGTDTQYF. In DNA, the CDR3 is TGTGCCAGCAGCTTATTTAGCGGCACAGATACGCAGTATTTT.

The chain recombines TRBV25-1 with TRBJ2-1; possibly TRBD2 for D (6 bases). Trimming stripped 8 bases from V and 9 bases from J, with 11 bases between. CDR1 is MGHDK, CDR2 SYGVNS, per germline. There are 11 residues in the CDR3. DNA for the CDR3: TGTGCCAGCTCCCCCGGGAGTGAGCAGTTCTTC. Encoded protein: CASSPGSEQFF.

The chain carries TRBV1 and TRBJ2-7; TRBD2 is the table's D call, not checked against the DNA. TRBV1 is given as a pseudogene. The CDR3 loop spans 16 amino acids. The CDR3 protein is CTSGRFIGLYLYEQYF. CDR3 DNA sequence: TGCACCAGCGGGAGGTTTATAGGACTTTATCTCTACGAGCAGTACTTC.

This chain uses TRBV6-2 or TRBV6-3 with TRBJ2-3, with 7 bases fitting TRBD2. Trimming at V came to 0 bases and at J to 10 bases, leaving 4 bases not matched to a gene. Germline CDR1 reads MNHEY; CDR2 reads SVGEGT. This CDR3 is 13 amino acids long. The CDR3 sequence: CASSYSERDAQYF. CDR3 bases: TGTGCCAGCAGTTACTCTGAGCGGGATGCGCAGTATTTT.